Below, one TCR beta chain is given with its context. Its antigen is not yet known. One base away there is no much larger clone; base qualities are not given. This entry belongs to a study of T cell changes during pregnancy in multiple sclerosis (dated by TCRdb to the late 2010s). Regarding the study in general: In women with multiple sclerosis, the researchers looked at how the T cell repertoire shifted as pregnancy progressed.

The cysteine opens and the phenylalanine closes a CDR3 of 13 amino acids. Only CDR3 DNA remains: 39 bases, in frame from the first base. Deletion took 4 bases off V and 6 bases off J, with a span of 10 bases between the germline ends. For CDR1 and CDR2, the germline V gene lists SGDLS and YYNGEE. The library was produced with the immunoSEQ multiplex PCR assay. TCRdb holds this immuneACCESS table with in-frame rearrangements only. Some clones are missing; in checked studies, unresolved V genes explain under half, and the rest has no known cause. The sample contains 30,000 to 35,000 clones, approximately 90% of them found a single time. Roughly 3.5% of the sample rests with the top ten.

The sequence was collected from a female donor with multiple sclerosis, enrolled in a pregnancy study. This chain is built from TRBV9 and TRBJ2-2; the D gene identity is not certain. The sequencing here drew on CD8+ T cells from peripheral blood mononuclear cells, taken in the third trimester of pregnancy. CDR3 sequence: CASSPPSSGELFF. The nucleotide sequence reads as follows: TGTGCCAGCAGCCCTCCTAGTTCCGGGGAGCTGTTTTTT.